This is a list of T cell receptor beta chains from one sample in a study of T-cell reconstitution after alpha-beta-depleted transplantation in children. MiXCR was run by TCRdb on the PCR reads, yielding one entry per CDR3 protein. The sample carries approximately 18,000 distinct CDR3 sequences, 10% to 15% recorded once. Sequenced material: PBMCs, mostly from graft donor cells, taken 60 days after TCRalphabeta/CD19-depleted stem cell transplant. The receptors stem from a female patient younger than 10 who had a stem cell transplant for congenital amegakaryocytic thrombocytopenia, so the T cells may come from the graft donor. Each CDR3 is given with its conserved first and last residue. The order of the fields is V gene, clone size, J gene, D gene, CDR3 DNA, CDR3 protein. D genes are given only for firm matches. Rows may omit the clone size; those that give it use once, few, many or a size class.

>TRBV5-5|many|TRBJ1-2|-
TGTGCCAGCACCCTCGAGTGGGGGTATGGCTACACCTTC
CASTLEWGYGYTF
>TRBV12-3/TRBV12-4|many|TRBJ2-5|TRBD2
TGTGCCAGCAGCTTCGACTCTTATCTAGCGGGAGGGCTGGAGACCCAGTACTTC
CASSFDSYLAGGLETQYF
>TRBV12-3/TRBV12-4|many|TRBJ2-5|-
TGTGCCAGCAGCACTCCCTGGGACAACCAAGAGACCCAGTACTTC
CASSTPWDNQETQYF
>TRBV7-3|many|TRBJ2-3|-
TGTGCCAGCAGCCCGACAGCTAGCACAGATACGCAGTATTTT
CASSPTASTDTQYF
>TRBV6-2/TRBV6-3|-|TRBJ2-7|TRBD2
TGTGCCAGCAGTCCTCTCTTTGGGTCACGGGGAGGGTTCTCCGGCGAGCAGTACTTC
CASSPLFGSRGGFSGEQYF
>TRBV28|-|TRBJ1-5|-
TGTGCCAGCAGTACAGGGAACTCTAATCAGCCCCAGCATTTT
CASSTGNSNQPQHF
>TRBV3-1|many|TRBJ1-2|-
TGTGCCAGCAGCCGACCGGGACGGCCTTATGGCTACACCTTC
CASSRPGRPYGYTF
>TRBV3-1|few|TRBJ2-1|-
TGTGCCAGCACCCAAGGGGCGATCAGCGACTCCTACAATGAGCAGTTCTTC
CASTQGAISDSYNEQFF
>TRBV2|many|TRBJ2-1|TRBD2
TGTGCCAGCCAGGCGGGGGGAAATGAGCAGTTCTTC
CASQAGGNEQFF
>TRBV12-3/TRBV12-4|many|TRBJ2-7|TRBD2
TGTGCCAGCAGTTTATCCCGACTCCTACTAGCGGGAGGCGGGGGCTCCTACGAGCAGTACTTC
CASSLSRLLLAGGGGSYEQYF
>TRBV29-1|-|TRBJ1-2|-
TGCAGCGGGACAGAAAGGGACGGTGGCTACACCTTC
CSGTERDGGYTF
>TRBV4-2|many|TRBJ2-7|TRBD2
TGTGCCAGCAGCCAAGATTTTAATAGCGGGATCTCTGGCGAGCAGTACTTC
CASSQDFNSGISGEQYF
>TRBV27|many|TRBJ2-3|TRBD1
TGTGCCAGCTGGACAGGGGGCACAGATACGCAGTATTTT
CASWTGGTDTQYF
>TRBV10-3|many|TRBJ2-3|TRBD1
TGTGCCATCTGGACAGGGGCAACAGATACGCAGTATTTT
CAIWTGATDTQYF
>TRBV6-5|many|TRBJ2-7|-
TGTGCCAGCAGTACGGGGGGACAGGGACAACTAGCGGGAACGGTGCAGTACTTC
CASSTGGQGQLAGTVQYF
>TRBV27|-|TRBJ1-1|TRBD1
TGTGCCAGCAAAATTACAGGGGGCTTCACTGAAGCTTTCTTT
CASKITGGFTEAFF
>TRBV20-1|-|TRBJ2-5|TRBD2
TGCTGTGCGAGGACTAGCGGACGGCTCCGGGAGACCCAGTACTTC
CCARTSGRLRETQYF
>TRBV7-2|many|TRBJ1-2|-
TGTGCCAGCAAAAGAGGAGGGCCCTCTAACTATGGCTACACCTTC
CASKRGGPSNYGYTF
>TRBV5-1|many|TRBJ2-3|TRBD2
TGCGCCAGCAGCTTGGCACTAGCGGGATCGGATACGCAGTATTTT
CASSLALAGSDTQYF
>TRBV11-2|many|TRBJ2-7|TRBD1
TGTGCCAGCAGCTTTGGACAGGGGATCTACGAGCAGTACTTC
CASSFGQGIYEQYF
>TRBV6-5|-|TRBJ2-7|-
TGTGCCAGCAGTTACTTACGGACGGGCTACGAGCAGTACTTC
CASSYLRTGYEQYF
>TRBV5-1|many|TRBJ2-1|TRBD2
TGCGCCAGCAGCTTAGCGGGAGGGAATGAGCAGTTCTTC
CASSLAGGNEQFF